The subject of this entry is one TCR beta chain. What it recognizes is unknown. The data were obtained in a study of T cell responses to AZD1222 COVID-19 vaccine. Findings of the study overall: A rise in Spike-specific TCR breadth and depth followed two AZD1222 doses. Donors were chiefly white British, with a greater number of females, and clonal diversity was perhaps underestimated. Of spike-specific TCRs, nearly half reportedly target regions left unmutated in variants. Seropositive AZD1222 recipients at baseline numbered only five to seven.

V lost 3 bases, J lost 5 bases, and 4 bases lay in between. CDR1 is SGHTA and CDR2 is FQGNSA in the germline V gene. The CDR3 sequence is 12 residues long. Some clones are missing from TCRdb's copy, which holds only in-frame ones; the method was immunoSEQ multiplex PCR. The sample consists of about 150,000 clones, roughly 87% of them appearing once. This TCR came from an adult in good health. The chain uses TRBV7-2 and TRBJ2-2; no definite D call. The sequencing used peripheral blood, collected on day 0 of AZD1222 vaccination. CDR3 sequence reads: CASSLRTGELFF. Written as DNA, the CDR3 is TGTGCCAGCAGCTTGAGGACCGGGGAGCTGTTTTTT.